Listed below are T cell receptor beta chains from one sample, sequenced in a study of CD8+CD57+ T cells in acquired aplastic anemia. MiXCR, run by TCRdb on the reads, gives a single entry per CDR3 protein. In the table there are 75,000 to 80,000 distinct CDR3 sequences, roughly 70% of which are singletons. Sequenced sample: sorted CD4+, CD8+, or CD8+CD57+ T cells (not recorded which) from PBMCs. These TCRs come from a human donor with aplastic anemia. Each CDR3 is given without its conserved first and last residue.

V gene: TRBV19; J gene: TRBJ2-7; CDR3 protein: ASSDTGPGEQY
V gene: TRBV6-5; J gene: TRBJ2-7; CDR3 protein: ASSWSETDYEQY
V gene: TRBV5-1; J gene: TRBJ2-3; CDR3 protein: ASSLVPIQGTDTQY
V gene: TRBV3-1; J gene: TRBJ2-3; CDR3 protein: ASSQDKRFGRGAWDTQY
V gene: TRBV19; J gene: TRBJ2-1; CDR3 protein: ASSIPGVSNEQF
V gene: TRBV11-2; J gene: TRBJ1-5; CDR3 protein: ASSTGTGRGNQPQH
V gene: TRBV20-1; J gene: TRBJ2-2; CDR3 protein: SAPGLANTGELF
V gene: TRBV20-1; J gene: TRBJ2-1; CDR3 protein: SARGGGAGMVNEQF
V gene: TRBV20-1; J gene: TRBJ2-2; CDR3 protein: SARAPYTGELF
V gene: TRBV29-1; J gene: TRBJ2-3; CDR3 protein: SVERGLTDTQY
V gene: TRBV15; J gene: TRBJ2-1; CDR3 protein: ATSRGSGADEQF
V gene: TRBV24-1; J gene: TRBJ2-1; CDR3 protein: ATSEAQGRYNEQF
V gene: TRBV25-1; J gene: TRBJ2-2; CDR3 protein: ASSVGSYTGELF
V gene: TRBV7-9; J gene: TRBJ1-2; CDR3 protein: ASSLASVANYGYT
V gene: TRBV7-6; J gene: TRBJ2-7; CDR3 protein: ASSSDFSSYEQY
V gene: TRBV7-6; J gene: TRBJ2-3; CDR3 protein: ASSILAETASTDTQY